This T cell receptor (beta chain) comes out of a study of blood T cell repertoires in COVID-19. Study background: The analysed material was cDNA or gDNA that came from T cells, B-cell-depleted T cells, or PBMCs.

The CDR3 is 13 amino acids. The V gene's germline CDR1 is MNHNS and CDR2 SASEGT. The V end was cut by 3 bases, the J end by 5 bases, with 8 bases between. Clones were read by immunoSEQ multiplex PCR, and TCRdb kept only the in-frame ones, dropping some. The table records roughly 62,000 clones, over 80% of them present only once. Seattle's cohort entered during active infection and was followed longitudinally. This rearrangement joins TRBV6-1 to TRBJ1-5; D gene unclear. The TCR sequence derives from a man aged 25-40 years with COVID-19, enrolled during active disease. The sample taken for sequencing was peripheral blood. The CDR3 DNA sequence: TGTGCCAGCAGTGACGGGTCGGATCAGCCCCAGCATTTT. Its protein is CASSDGSDQPQHF.